This is a list of T cell receptor beta chains from one sample in a study of cytomegalovirus exposure and HLA in healthy donors. Clones were read by immunoSEQ multiplex PCR, and TCRdb kept only the in-frame ones, dropping some. The sample gives some 320,000 clones, approximately 86% of which show up once; over 1% is in the top ten. Sequencing input: PBMCs. The source of these receptors is a woman aged 25-40 years in good health and CMV-seropositive. CDR3s include the opening cysteine and the closing phenylalanine or tryptophan. A D gene is named only where the DNA matches it firmly. Size tells how often a clone was seen (once, few, many) or the class of an expanded clone, and some rows leave it out.

TRBV27	.	TRBJ1-5	15	.	TGTGCCAGCAGTTTCGTAGGCAAGGCCAATCAGCCCCAGCATTTT	CASSFVGKANQPQHF
TRBV6-5	.	TRBJ2-3	15	.	TGTGCCAGCAGTTACCGGGGAACAGGGACAGATACGCAGTATTTT	CASSYRGTGTDTQYF
TRBV27	.	TRBJ1-5	14	.	TGTGCCAGCAGTCTCCTAAACGGGGTTCAGCCCCAGCATTTT	CASSLLNGVQPQHF
TRBV4-3	.	TRBJ1-5	19	.	TGCGCCAGCAGCCAAGGGGGAAGCGTGGAAGCTCTCCAAAATCAGCCCCAGCATTTT	CASSQGGSVEALQNQPQHF
TRBV5-1	TRBD2	TRBJ2-7	18	few	TGCGCCAGCAGCTCAAGGACTAGCGGGGGTCCTAGCTCCTACGAGCAGTACTTC	CASSSRTSGGPSSYEQYF
TRBV5-6	TRBD2	TRBJ2-1	16	.	TGTGCCAGCAGCCCCAGGACGGGGGGGCCTTACAATGAGCAGTTCTTC	CASSPRTGGPYNEQFF
TRBV28	.	TRBJ2-7	15	.	TGTGCCACCATGTCTTGGCCTCAAGGCGGGGACGAGCAGTACTTC	CATMSWPQGGDEQYF
TRBV19	TRBD2	TRBJ2-1	15	.	TGTGCCAGTAGTATTGTTAGCGGGAGGGTTAATGAGCAGTTCTTC	CASSIVSGRVNEQFF
TRBV27	.	TRBJ2-3	14	once	TGTGCCAGCAGTTTATCTAGCGGCCTCCGCACGCAGTATTTT	CASSLSSGLRTQYF
TRBV29-1	.	TRBJ2-5	14	.	TGCAGCGTCGTTATTTATGAGAACTCAGAGACCCAGTACTTC	CSVVIYENSETQYF
TRBV7-6	.	TRBJ2-5	17	.	TGTGCCAGCAGCTCAAACCACATTAGCGGATACCAAGAGACCCAGTACTTC	CASSSNHISGYQETQYF
TRBV27	.	TRBJ1-1	17	.	TGTGCCAGCAGTTTAACGTTTAGTCAGCACTTAAACACTGAAGCTTTCTTT	CASSLTFSQHLNTEAFF
TRBV5-6	.	TRBJ1-2	14	.	TGTGCCAGCAGCTTTGGAGGTCAGGTGGTCGGCTACACCTTC	CASSFGGQVVGYTF
TRBV5-1	.	TRBJ2-5	15	.	TGCGCCAGCAGCTTGGTCCCTAGCGCCGGGGAGACCCAGTACTTC	CASSLVPSAGETQYF
TRBV7-3	TRBD1	TRBJ2-7	15	.	TGTGCCAGCAGCTTAATGATAGGGGACAGCTACGAGCAGTACTTC	CASSLMIGDSYEQYF
TRBV7-3	TRBD2	TRBJ2-1	17	.	TGTGCCAGCAGCCCAGTTGCGGGGGGGCCAGTATCGGATGAGCAGTTCTTC	CASSPVAGGPVSDEQFF
TRBV29-1	TRBD2	TRBJ2-1	15	.	TGCAGCGTCCAGAGGCTAGCGGCCTCCTACAATGAGCAGTTCTTC	CSVQRLAASYNEQFF
TRBV4-3	.	TRBJ2-1	13	.	TGCGCCAGCAGCCAGATTAGAGGGGATGAGCAGTTCTTC	CASSQIRGDEQFF
TRBV4-1	.	TRBJ2-7	15	.	TGCGCCAGCAGCCAAGTTCGCGGGACCACCTACGAGCAGTACTTC	CASSQVRGTTYEQYF
TRBV28	TRBD2	TRBJ2-5	17	.	TGTGCCAGCAGTTTTTCCCGTGGACCGGGAGGCCAAGAGACCCAGTACTTC	CASSFSRGPGGQETQYF
TRBV6-1	TRBD1	TRBJ2-2	15	.	TGTGCCAGCAGGAGGGACAGGATGAACACCGGGGAGCTGTTTTTT	CASRRDRMNTGELFF
TRBV2	TRBD1	TRBJ2-3	16	.	TGTGCCAGCAGTTGGGACAGACACTTGGGCACAGATACGCAGTATTTT	CASSWDRHLGTDTQYF
TRBV30	TRBD2	TRBJ2-5	16	many	TGTGCCTGGAGCTTATCTAGCGGGGGGTACCAAGAGACCCAGTACTTC	CAWSLSSGGYQETQYF
TRBV9	.	TRBJ2-7	13	few	TGTGCCAGCAGCGTAGAGGACAGCTACGAGCAGTACTTC	CASSVEDSYEQYF
TRBV28	.	TRBJ1-6	15	.	TGTGCCACCGTAAAGCTAGGGTCCTATAATTCACCCCTCCACTTT	CATVKLGSYNSPLHF
TRBV10-3	TRBD1	TRBJ1-2	14	once	TGTGCCATCAGTCCACAGGGGGTAGGCTATGGCTACACCTTC	CAISPQGVGYGYTF
TRBV28	.	TRBJ1-1	14	.	TGTGCCAGCAGTTTCCCGACAAGAAGGACTGAAGCTTTCTTT	CASSFPTRRTEAFF
TRBV11-2	.	TRBJ2-7	13	once	TGTGCCAGCAGCGCGGGCCTGAGCTACGAGCAGTACTTC	CASSAGLSYEQYF
TRBV10-3	TRBD1	TRBJ1-5	18	.	TGTGCCATCAGTGAGGAGGGGTCAGGGGGCATGGGCAATCAGCCCCAGCATTTT	CAISEEGSGGMGNQPQHF
TRBV6-6	.	TRBJ2-2	16	.	TGTGCCAGCAGTCCTTCCCGGGACCGCAACACCGGGGAGCTGTTTTTT	CASSPSRDRNTGELFF
TRBV7-3	.	TRBJ1-5	14	.	TGTGCCAGCAGCTTAGGGCTTGTCAATCAGCCCCAGCATTTT	CASSLGLVNQPQHF
TRBV7-9	.	TRBJ2-1	12	.	TGTGCCAGCAGCTTAGGGACTCCTCTCCAGTTCTTC	CASSLGTPLQFF
TRBV6-5	.	TRBJ2-1	13	.	TGTGCCAGCAGCTTACAGGGTAACAATGAGCAGTTCTTC	CASSLQGNNEQFF
TRBV2	.	TRBJ1-4	13	.	TGTGCCAGCAGTGGGGGGAATAATGAAAAACTGTTTTTT	CASSGGNNEKLFF
TRBV11-2	.	TRBJ1-1	14	.	TGTGCCAGCAGCGCCCTCAGGGGGAACACTGAAGCTTTCTTT	CASSALRGNTEAFF
TRBV27	.	TRBJ1-2	13	.	TGTGCCAGGACTGACAGGATCTCCTATGGCTACACCTTC	CARTDRISYGYTF
TRBV15	.	TRBJ2-5	12	.	TGTGCCACCCGACAGAACCAAGAGACCCAGTACTTC	CATRQNQETQYF
TRBV7-6	TRBD2	TRBJ2-7	16	once	TGTGCCAGCAGCTCACTGATGACTAGCGGTACCTACGAGCAGTACTTC	CASSSLMTSGTYEQYF
TRBV13	TRBD2	TRBJ2-1	14	.	TGTGCCAGCAGCCCCGGCGGTAGCGGGAATGAGCAGTTCTTC	CASSPGGSGNEQFF
TRBV28	.	TRBJ1-1	13	.	TGTGCCAGCAGTTTACCAGGGAACACTGAAGCTTTCTTT	CASSLPGNTEAFF
TRBV29-1	.	TRBJ2-7	12	.	TGCAGCGGGAGGGACAACTCCTACGAGCAGTACTTC	CSGRDNSYEQYF
TRBV4-1	.	TRBJ2-5	18	.	TGCGCCAGCAGCCACCCAGACCAACAGGAGGACCCAAGAGAGACCCAGTACTTC	CASSHPDQQEDPRETQYF